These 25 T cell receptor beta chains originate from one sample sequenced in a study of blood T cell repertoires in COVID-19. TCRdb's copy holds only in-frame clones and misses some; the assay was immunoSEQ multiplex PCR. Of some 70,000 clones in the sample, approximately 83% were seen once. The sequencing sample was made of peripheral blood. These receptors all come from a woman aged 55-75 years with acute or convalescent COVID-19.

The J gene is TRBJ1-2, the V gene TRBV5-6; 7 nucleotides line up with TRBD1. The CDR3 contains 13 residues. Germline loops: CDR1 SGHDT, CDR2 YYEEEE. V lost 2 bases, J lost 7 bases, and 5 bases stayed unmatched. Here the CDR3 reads CASSLGGGLGYTF. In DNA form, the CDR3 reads TGTGCCAGCAGCTTAGGAGGGGGCCTTGGCTACACCTTC.

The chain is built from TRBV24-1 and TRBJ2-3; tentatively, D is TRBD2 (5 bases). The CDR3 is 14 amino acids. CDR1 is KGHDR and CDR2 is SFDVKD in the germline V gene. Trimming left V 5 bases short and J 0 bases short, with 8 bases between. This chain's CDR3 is CATSGRGSTDTQYF. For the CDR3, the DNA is TGTGCCACCAGTGGACGGGGTAGCACAGATACGCAGTATTTT.

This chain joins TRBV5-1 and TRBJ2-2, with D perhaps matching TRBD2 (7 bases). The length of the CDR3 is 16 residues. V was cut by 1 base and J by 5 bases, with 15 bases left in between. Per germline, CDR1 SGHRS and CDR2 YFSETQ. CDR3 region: CASSLMAGAQTGELFF. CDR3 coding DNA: TGCGCCAGCAGCTTGATGGCGGGGGCCCAAACCGGGGAGCTGTTTTTT. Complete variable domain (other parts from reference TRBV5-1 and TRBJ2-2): KAGVTQTPRYLIKTRGQQVTLSCSPISGHRSVSWYQQTPGQGLQFLFEYFSETQRNKGNFPGRFSGRQFSNSRSEMNVSTLELGDSALYLCASSLMAGAQTGELFFGEGSRLTVL.

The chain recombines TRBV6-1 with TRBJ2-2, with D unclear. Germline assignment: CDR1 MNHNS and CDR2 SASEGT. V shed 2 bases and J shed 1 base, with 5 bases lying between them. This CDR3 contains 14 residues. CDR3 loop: CASSESKNTGELFF. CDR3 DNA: TGTGCCAGCAGTGAATCCAAGAACACCGGGGAGCTGTTTTTT.

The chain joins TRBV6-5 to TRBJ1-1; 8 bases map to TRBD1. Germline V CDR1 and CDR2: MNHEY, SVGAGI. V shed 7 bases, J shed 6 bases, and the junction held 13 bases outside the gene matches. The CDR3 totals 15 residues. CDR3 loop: CASIRLTGVKAEAFF. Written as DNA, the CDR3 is TGTGCCAGCATAAGGCTGACAGGGGTGAAGGCTGAAGCTTTCTTT.

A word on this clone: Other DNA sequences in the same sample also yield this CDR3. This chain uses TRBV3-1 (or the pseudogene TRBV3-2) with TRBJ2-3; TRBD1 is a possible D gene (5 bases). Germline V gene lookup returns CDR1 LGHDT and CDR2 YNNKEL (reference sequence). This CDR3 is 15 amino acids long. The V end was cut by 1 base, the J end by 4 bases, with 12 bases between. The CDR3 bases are TGTGCCAGCAGCCAAGGGCTAGTAGGGGCAGATACGCAGTATTTT. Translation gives CASSQGLVGADTQYF.

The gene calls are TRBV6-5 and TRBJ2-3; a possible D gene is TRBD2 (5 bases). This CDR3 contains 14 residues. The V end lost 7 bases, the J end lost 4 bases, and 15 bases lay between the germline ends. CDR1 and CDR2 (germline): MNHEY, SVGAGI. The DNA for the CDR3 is TGTGCCAGCACCTCGGAGGTCACAGCAGATACGCAGTATTTT. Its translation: CASTSEVTADTQYF.

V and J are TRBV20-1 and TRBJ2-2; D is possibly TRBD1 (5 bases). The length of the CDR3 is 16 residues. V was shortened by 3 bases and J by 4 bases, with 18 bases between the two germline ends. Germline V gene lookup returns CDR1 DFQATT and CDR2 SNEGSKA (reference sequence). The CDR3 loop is CSASSTGASGTGELFF. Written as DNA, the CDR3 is TGCAGTGCTAGTTCTACAGGAGCCTCGGGCACCGGGGAGCTGTTTTTT.

The DNA of the CDR3 is TGTGCCAGTAGTCGTGTCAGAATTTATGGCTACACCTTC. It translates to CASSRVRIYGYTF. V gene TRBV19 combines with J gene TRBJ1-2; D gene ambiguous. This CDR3 is 13 amino acids long. Trimming stripped 5 bases from V and 5 bases from J, with 12 bases between. From germline, CDR1 is LNHDA and CDR2 SQIVND (reference sequence). The entire variable domain, with the rest obtained from reference TRBV19 and TRBJ1-2, is as follows: DGGITQSPKYLFRKEGQNVTLSCEQNLNHDAMYWYRQDPGQGLRLIYYSQIVNDFQKGDIAEGYSVSREKKESFPLTVTSAQKNPTAFYLCASSRVRIYGYTFGSGTRLTVV.

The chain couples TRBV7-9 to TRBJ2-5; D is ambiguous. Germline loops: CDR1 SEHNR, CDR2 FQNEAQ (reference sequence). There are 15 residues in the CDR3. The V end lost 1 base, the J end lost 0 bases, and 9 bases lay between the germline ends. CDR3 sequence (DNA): TGTGCCAGCAGCTTAGGATTCCGGGACCAAGAGACCCAGTACTTC. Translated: CASSLGFRDQETQYF.

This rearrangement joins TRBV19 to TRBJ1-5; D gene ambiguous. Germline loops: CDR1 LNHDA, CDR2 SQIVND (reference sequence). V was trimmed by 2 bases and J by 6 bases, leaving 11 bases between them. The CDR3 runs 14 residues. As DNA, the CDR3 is TGTGCCAGTAGTATAAAAGGGAGCCCTCAGCCCCAGCATTTT. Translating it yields CASSIKGSPQPQHF.

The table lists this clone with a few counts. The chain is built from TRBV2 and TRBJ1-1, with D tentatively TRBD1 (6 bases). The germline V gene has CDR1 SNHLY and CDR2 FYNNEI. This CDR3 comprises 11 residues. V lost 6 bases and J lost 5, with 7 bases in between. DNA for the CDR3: TGTGCCAGCAGCAGGGGAACTGAAGCTTTCTTT. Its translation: CASSRGTEAFF. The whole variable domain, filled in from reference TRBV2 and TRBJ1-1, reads EPEVTQTPSHQVTQMGQEVILRCVPISNHLYFYWYRQILGQKVEFLVSFYNNEISEKSEIFDDQFSVERPDGSNFTLKIRSTKLEDSAMYFCASSRGTEAFFGQGTRLTVV.

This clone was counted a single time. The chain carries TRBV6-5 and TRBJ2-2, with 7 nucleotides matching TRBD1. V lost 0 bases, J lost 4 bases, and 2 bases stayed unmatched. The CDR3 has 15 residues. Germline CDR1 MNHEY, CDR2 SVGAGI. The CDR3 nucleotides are TGTGCCAGCAGTTACTCGGACAGGATCACCGGGGAGCTGTTTTTT. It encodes CASSYSDRITGELFF.

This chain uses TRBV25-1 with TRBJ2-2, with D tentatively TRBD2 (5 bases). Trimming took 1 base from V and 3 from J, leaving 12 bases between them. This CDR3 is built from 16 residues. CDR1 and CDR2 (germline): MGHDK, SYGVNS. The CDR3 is CASSEFAGVDTGELFF. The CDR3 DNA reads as TGTGCCAGCAGTGAATTTGCCGGGGTCGACACCGGGGAGCTGTTTTTT.

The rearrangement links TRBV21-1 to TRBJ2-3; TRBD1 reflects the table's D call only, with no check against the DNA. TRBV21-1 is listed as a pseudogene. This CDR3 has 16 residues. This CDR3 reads CASPPTAGQSTDTQYF. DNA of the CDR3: TGTGCCAGTCCCCCAACTGCGGGACAGAGCACAGATACGCAGTATTTT.

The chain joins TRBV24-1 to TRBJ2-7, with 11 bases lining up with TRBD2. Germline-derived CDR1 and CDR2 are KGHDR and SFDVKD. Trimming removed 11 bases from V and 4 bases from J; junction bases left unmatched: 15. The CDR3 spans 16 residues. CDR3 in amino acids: CARPRGLAALRYEQYF. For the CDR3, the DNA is TGTGCCAGGCCCCGGGGACTAGCGGCTCTCCGGTACGAGCAGTACTTC.

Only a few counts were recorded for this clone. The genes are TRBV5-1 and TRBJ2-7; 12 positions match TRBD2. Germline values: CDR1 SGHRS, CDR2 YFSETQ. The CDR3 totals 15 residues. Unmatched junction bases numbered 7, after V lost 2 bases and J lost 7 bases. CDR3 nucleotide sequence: TGCGCCAGCAGCTTACTAGCGGGGGGTTTGCGTGAGCAGTACTTC. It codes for CASSLLAGGLREQYF.

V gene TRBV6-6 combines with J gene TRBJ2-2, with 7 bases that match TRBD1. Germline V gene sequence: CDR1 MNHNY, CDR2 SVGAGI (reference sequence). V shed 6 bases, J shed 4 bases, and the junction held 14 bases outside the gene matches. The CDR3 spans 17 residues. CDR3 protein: CASSRFGQASITGELFF. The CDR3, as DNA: TGTGCCAGCAGCCGATTCGGACAGGCGTCGATCACCGGGGAGCTGTTTTTT.

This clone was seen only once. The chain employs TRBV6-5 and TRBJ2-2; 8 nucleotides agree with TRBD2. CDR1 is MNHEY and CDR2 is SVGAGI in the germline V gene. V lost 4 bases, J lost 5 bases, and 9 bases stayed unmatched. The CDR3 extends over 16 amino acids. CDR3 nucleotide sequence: TGTGCCAGCAGTTCGGGCGGGGGGTTTTGGACCGGGGAGCTGTTTTTT. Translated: CASSSGGGFWTGELFF.

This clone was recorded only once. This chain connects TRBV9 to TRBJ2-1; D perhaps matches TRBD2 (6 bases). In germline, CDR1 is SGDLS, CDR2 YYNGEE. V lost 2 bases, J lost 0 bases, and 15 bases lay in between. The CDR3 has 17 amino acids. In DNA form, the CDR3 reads TGTGCCAGCAGCGTCTCCGGGTACGGGGGCTCCTACAATGAGCAGTTCTTC. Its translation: CASSVSGYGGSYNEQFF.

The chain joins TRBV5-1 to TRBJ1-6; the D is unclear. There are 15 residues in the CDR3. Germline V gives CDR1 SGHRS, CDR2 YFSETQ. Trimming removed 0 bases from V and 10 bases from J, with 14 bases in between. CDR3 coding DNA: TGCGCCAGCAGCTTGGGGGGAACTGGGAGGTCACCCCTCCACTTT. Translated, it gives CASSLGGTGRSPLHF.

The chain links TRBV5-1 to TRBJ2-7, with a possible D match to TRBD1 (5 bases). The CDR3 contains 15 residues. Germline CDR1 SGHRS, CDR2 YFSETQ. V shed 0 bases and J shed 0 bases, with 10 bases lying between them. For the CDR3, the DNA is TGCGCCAGCAGCTTGGGTGGGGCCGACTCCTACGAGCAGTACTTC. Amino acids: CASSLGGADSYEQYF.

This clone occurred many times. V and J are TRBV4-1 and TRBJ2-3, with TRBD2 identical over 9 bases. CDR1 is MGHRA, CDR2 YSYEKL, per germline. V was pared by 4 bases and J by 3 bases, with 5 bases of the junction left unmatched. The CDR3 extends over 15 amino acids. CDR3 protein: CASSLIAGATDTQYF. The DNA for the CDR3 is TGCGCCAGCAGCCTTATAGCGGGGGCGACAGATACGCAGTATTTT.

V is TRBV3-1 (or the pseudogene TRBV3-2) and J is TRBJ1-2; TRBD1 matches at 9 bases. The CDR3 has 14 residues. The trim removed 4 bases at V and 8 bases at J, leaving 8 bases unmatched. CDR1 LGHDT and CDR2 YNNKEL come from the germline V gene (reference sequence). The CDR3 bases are TGTGCCAGCAGCCGCCAACAGGGGGCGCAAGGCTACACCTTC. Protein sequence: CASSRQQGAQGYTF.

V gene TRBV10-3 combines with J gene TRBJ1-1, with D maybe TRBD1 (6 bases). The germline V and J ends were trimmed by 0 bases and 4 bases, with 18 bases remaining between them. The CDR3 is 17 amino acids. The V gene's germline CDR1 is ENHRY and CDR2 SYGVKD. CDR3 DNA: TGTGCCATCAGTGAGTCGAGGGGGATAGGGGGTGTCACTGAAGCTTTCTTT. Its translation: CAISESRGIGGVTEAFF.